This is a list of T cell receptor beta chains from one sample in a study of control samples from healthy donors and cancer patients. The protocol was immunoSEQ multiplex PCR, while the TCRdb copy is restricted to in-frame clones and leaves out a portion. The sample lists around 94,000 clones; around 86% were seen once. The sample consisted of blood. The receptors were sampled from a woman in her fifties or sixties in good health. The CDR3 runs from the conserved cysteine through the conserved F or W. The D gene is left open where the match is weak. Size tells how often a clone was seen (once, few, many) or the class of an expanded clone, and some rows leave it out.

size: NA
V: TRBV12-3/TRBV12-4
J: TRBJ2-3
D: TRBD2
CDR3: CASSFIEAGGASF
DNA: TGTGCCAGCAGTTTTATAGAGGCGGGGGGAGCTTCCTTT

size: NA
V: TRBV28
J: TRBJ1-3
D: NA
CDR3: CASSFFRRRGSSGNTIYF
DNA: TGTGCCAGCAGTTTCTTCAGACGGCGGGGATCCTCTGGAAACACCATATATTTT

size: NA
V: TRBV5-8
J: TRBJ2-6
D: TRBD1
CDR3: CASSHWDRAVGANVLTF
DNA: TGTGCCAGCAGCCACTGGGACAGGGCAGTAGGGGCCAACGTCCTGACTTTC

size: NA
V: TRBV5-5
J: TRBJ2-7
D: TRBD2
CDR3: CASSFGTSSYEQYF
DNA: TGTGCCAGCAGCTTCGGGACTAGCTCCTACGAGCAGTACTTC

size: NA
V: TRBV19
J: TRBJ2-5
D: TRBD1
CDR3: CASRKQGAQETQYF
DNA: TGTGCCAGTAGGAAACAGGGGGCCCAAGAGACCCAGTACTTC

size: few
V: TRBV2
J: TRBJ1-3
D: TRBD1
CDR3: CASRAGQGRSGNTIYF
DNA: TGTGCCAGCAGAGCCGGACAGGGCCGCTCTGGAAACACCATATATTTT

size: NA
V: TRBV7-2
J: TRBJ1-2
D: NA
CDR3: CASSLDRATYGYTF
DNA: TGTGCCAGCAGCTTAGACAGGGCGACCTATGGCTACACCTTC

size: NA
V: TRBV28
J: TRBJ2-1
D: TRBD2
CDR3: CASKGAGGSNEQFF
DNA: TGTGCCAGCAAGGGAGCGGGAGGGTCCAATGAGCAGTTCTTC

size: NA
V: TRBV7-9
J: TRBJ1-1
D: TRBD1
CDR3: CASSLPGQGITEAFF
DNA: TGTGCCAGCAGCTTACCGGGACAGGGAATCACTGAAGCTTTCTTT

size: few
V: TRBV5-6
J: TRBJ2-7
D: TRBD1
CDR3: CASSSDRDYEQYF
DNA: TGTGCCAGCAGCTCGGACAGGGACTACGAGCAGTACTTC

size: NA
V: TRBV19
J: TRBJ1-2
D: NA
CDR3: CASIFDSRGYGYTF
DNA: TGTGCCAGCATCTTCGACAGTCGGGGATATGGCTACACCTTC

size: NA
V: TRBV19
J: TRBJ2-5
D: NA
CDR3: CASSTRQVTQETQYF
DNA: TGTGCCAGTAGTACCCGACAGGTCACCCAAGAGACCCAGTACTTC

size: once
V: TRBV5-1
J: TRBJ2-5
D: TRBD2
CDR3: CASSLGTSGKTQYF
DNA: TGCGCCAGCAGCTTGGGGACTAGCGGGAAGACCCAGTACTTC

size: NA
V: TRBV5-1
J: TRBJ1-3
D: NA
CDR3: CASSRGQNSGNTIYF
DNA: TGCGCCAGCAGCCGAGGACAGAACTCTGGAAACACCATATATTTT

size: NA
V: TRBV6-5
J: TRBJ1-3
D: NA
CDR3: CASSRRRDPGNTIYF
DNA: TGTGCCAGCAGTCGACGCAGAGATCCTGGAAACACCATATATTTT

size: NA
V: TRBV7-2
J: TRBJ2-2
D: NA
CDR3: CASSPPTSPTGELFF
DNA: TGTGCCAGCAGCCCACCCACTAGCCCCACCGGGGAGCTGTTTTTT

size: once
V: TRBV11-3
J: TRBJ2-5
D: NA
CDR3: CASSPQEGETQYF
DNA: TGTGCCAGCAGCCCACAAGAGGGAGAGACCCAGTACTTC

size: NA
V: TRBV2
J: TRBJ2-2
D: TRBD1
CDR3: CASSEFRQGQSRTGELFF
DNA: TGTGCCAGCAGTGAATTTCGCCAGGGACAGAGCCGCACCGGGGAGCTGTTTTTT

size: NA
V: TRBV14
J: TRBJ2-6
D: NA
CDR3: CASSQDIRQLTGANVLTF
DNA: TGTGCCAGCAGCCAAGATATTCGTCAGTTGACTGGGGCCAACGTCCTGACTTTC

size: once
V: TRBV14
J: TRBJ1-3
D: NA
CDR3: CASSQDWGTPSGNTIYF
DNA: TGTGCCAGCAGCCAAGATTGGGGGACACCCTCTGGAAACACCATATATTTT

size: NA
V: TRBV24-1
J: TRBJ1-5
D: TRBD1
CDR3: CATRLAGTGFYSNQPQHF
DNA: TGTGCCACCCGTCTTGCCGGGACAGGTTTTTATAGCAATCAGCCCCAGCATTTT

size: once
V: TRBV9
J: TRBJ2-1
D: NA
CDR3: CASSATGLFNEQFF
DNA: TGTGCCAGCAGCGCGACAGGTTTATTCAATGAGCAGTTCTTC

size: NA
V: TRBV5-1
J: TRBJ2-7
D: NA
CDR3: CASTIGRDREQYF
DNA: TGCGCCAGCACTATCGGAAGGGATCGCGAGCAGTACTTC

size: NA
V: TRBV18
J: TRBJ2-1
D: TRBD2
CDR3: CASSPPTSGWNEQFF
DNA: TGTGCCAGCTCACCACCTACTAGCGGGTGGAATGAGCAGTTCTTC

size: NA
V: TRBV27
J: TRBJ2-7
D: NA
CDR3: CASSFPGASLYEQYF
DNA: TGTGCCAGCAGTTTTCCGGGGGCCAGCCTCTACGAGCAGTACTTC

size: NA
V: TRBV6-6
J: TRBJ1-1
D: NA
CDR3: CASSYGAGRVNTEAFF
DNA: TGTGCCAGCAGTTACGGGGCAGGGAGGGTGAACACTGAAGCTTTCTTT

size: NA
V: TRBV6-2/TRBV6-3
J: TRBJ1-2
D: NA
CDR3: CASSYSTSPYGYTF
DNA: TGTGCCAGCAGTTACTCGACCTCTCCCTATGGCTACACCTTC

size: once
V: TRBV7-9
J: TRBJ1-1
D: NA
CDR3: CASSLVGKNTEAFF
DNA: TGTGCCAGCAGCTTAGTGGGTAAGAACACTGAAGCTTTCTTT

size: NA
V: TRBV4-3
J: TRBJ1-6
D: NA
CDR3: CASSQERWRPLHF
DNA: TGCGCCAGCAGCCAAGAACGCTGGCGTCCCCTCCACTTT

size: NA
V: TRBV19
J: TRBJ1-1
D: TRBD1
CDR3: CASVHSGGTEAFF
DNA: TGTGCCAGCGTACACTCAGGGGGGACTGAAGCTTTCTTT

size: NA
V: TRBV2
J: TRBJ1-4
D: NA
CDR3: CASSEWGTNEKLFF
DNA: TGTGCCAGCAGTGAATGGGGGACTAATGAAAAACTGTTTTTT

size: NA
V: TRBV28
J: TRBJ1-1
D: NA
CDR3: CASSPPGARTTEAFF
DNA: TGTGCCAGCAGTCCCCCTGGGGCTAGAACTACTGAAGCTTTCTTT

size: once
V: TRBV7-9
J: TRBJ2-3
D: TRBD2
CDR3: CASSTGGARTDTQYF
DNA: TGTGCCAGCAGCACCGGGGGGGCCCGCACAGATACGCAGTATTTT

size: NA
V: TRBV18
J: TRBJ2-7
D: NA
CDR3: CASSPGLEQYF
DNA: TGTGCCAGCTCACCGGGGCTCGAGCAGTACTTC

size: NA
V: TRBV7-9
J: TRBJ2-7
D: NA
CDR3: CASSLGATYEQYF
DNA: TGTGCCAGCAGCTTAGGGGCGACCTACGAGCAGTACTTC

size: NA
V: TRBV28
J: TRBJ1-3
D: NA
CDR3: CASSSPGGPSGNTIYF
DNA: TGTGCCAGCAGTTCTCCCGGCGGACCCTCTGGAAACACCATATATTTT

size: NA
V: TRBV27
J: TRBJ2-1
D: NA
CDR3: CASSLRRINEQFF
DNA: TGTGCCAGCAGTTTACGTCGGATTAATGAGCAGTTCTTC

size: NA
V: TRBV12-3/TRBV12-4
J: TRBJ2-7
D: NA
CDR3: CASSPNAYEQYF
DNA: TGTGCCAGCAGTCCCAACGCCTACGAGCAGTACTTC

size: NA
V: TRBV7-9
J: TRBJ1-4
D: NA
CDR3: CASSLVGTTNEKLFF
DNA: TGTGCCAGCAGCTTAGTGGGGACAACTAATGAAAAACTGTTTTTT

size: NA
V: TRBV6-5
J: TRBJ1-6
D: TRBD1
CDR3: CASSWGTGQNSPLHF
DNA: TGTGCCAGCAGTTGGGGGACAGGTCAAAATTCACCCCTCCACTTT

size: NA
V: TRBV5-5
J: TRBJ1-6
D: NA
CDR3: CASSFRQNSPLHF
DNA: TGTGCCAGCAGCTTCAGACAGAATTCACCCCTCCACTTT

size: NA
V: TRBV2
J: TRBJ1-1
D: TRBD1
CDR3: CASSQGAYTEAFF
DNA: TGTGCCAGCAGTCAGGGGGCCTACACTGAAGCTTTCTTT

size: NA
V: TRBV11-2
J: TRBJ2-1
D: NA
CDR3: CASSLQGNPPNEQFF
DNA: TGTGCCAGCAGCTTACAGGGAAACCCACCCAATGAGCAGTTCTTC

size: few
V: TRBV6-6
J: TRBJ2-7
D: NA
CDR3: CASSYRYEQYF
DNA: TGTGCCAGCAGTTACCGCTACGAGCAGTACTTC

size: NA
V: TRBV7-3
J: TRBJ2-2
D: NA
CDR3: CASSLRAAGRGGELFF
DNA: TGTGCCAGCAGCTTAAGGGCCGCGGGAAGGGGCGGGGAGCTGTTTTTT

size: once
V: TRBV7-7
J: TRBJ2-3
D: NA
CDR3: CASSLSLDSTDTQYF
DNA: TGTGCCAGCAGCTTGTCTCTCGATAGCACAGATACGCAGTATTTT

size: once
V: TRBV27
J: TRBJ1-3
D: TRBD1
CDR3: CASSPRTGTGNTIYF
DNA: TGTGCCAGCAGTCCCCGGACAGGGACTGGAAACACCATATATTTT

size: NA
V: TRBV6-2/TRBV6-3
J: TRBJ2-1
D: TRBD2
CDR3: CASSYPTSGRANEQFF
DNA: TGTGCCAGCAGTTATCCAACTAGCGGGAGGGCCAATGAGCAGTTCTTC